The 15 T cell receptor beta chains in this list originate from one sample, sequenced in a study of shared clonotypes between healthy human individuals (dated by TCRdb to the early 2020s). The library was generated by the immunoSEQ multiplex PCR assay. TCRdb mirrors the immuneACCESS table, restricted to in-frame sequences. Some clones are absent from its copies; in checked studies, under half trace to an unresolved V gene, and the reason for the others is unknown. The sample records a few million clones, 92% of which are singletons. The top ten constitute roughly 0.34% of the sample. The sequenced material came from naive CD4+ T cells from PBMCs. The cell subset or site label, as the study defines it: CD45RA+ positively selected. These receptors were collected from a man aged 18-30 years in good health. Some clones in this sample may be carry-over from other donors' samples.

CDR3 nucleotides: TGTGCCAGCAGTGGGAGCGCACCATTCTCTGGAAACACCATATATTTT. Protein product: CASSGSAPFSGNTIYF. The gene calls are TRBV6-1 and TRBJ1-3; unclear D gene. Trimming cost V 4 bases and J 0 bases, with 13 bases left between them. The germline V gene encodes CDR1 MNHNS and CDR2 SASEGT. The CDR3 has 16 amino acids.

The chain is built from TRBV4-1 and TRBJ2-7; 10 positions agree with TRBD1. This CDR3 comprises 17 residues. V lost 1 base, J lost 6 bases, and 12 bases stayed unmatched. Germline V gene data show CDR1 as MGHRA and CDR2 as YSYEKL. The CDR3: CASSQVATGGNQLEQYF. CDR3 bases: TGCGCCAGCAGCCAAGTGGCGACAGGGGGCAACCAGCTCGAGCAGTACTTC.

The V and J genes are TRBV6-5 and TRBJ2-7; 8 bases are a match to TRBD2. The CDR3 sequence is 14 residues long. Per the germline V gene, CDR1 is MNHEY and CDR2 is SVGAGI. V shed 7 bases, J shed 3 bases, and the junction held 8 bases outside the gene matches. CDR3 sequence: CASTPGGRIYEQYF. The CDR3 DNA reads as TGTGCCAGCACCCCGGGGGGGCGCATCTACGAGCAGTACTTC.

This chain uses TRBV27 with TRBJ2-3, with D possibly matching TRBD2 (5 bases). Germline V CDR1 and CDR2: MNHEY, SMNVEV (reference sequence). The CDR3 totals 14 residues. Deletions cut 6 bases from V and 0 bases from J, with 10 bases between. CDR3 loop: CASRYGGSTDTQYF. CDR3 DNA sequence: TGTGCCAGCAGATATGGCGGGAGCACAGATACGCAGTATTTT.

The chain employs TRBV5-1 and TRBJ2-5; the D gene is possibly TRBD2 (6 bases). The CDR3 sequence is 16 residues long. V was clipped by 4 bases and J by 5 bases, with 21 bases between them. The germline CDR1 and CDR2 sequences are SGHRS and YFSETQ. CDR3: CASSQRAGGNLETQYF. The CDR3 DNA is TGCGCCAGCAGCCAAAGAGCGGGCGGGAATTTGGAGACCCAGTACTTC.

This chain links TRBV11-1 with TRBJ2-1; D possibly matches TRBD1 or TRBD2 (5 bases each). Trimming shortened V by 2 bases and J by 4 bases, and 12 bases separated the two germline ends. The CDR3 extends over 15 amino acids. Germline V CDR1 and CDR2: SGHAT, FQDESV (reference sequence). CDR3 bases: TGTGCCAGCAGCTTACGGGACGCACATTACAATGAGCAGTTCTTC. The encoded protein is CASSLRDAHYNEQFF.

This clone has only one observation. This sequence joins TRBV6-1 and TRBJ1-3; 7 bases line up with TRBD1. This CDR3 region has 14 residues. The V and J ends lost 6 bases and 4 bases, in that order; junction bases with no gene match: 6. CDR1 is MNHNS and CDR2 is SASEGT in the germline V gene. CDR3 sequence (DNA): TGTGCCAGCAGCCCGGACAGGTCCGGAAACACCATATATTTT. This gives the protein CASSPDRSGNTIYF.

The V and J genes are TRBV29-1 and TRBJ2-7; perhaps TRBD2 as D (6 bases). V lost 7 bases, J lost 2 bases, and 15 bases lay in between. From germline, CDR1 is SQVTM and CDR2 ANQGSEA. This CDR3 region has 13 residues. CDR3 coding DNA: TGCAGCGCCCGCGGGATCCTTACCTACGAGCAGTACTTC. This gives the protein CSARGILTYEQYF.

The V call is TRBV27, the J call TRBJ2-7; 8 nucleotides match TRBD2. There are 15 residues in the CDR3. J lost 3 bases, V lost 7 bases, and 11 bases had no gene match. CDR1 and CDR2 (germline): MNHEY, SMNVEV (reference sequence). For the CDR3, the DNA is TGTGCCAGCAACTTAGCGGGAAAAGGGTACTACGAGCAGTACTTC. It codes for CASNLAGKGYYEQYF.

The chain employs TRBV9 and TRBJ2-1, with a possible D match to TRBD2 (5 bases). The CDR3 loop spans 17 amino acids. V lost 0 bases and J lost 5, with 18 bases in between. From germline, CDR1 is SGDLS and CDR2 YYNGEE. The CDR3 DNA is TGTGCCAGCAGCGTAGAGAGGGTAGGGAGCCCACACAATGAGCAGTTCTTC. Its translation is CASSVERVGSPHNEQFF.

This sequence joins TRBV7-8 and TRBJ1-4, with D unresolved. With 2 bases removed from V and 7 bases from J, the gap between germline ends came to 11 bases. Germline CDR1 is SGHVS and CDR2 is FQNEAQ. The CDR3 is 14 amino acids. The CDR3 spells CASSLRRRPEKLFF. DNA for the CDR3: TGTGCCAGCAGCTTACGTCGTCGACCTGAAAAACTGTTTTTT.

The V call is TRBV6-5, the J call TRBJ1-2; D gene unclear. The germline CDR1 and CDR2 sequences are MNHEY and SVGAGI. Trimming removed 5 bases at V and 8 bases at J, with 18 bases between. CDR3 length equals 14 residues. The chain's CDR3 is CASSEWAGSGGYTF. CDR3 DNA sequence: TGTGCCAGCAGTGAATGGGCAGGTTCCGGAGGCTACACCTTC.

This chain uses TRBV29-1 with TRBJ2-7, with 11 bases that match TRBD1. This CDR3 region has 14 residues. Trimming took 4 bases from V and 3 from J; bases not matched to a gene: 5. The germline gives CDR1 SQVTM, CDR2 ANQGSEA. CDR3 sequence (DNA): TGCAGCGTTGGGCGTGGGACAGGGGGCTACGAGCAGTACTTC. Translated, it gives CSVGRGTGGYEQYF.

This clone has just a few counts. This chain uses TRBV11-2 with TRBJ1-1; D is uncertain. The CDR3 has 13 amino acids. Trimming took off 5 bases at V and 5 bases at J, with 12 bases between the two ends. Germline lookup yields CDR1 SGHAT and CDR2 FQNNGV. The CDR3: CASSPAGRTEAFF. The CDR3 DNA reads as TGTGCCAGCAGCCCGGCAGGACGAACTGAAGCTTTCTTT.

The CDR3 DNA reads TGTGCCAGCAGCTTAGAAGGCGCCGGGAATGAGCAGTTCTTC. Encoded protein: CASSLEGAGNEQFF. The chain carries TRBV7-2 and TRBJ2-1; D is unclear. Trimming cost V 1 base and J 7 bases, with 11 bases left between them. CDR1 is SGHTA, CDR2 FQGNSA, per germline. The CDR3 has 14 residues.